This entry lists 9 T cell receptor beta chains sequenced from one sample in a study of graft-versus-host responses after intestinal transplantation (TCRdb year 2021). These receptors' antigens are unknown. Libraries were constructed by the immunoSEQ multiplex PCR assay. In TCRdb, the immuneACCESS table is reduced to in-frame sequences with V and J assigned. These tables do not hold every clone; where another copy was compared, an unresolved V gene accounts for under half, and the others remain unexplained. This sample has about 130,000 clones in its table, and 85% to 95% of those were observed once. The ten top clones hold about 0.18% of the sample. The time point label, as the study defines it: cells obtained before transplantation from donor or recipient. Sequences were derived from unstimulated CD4+ T cells sorted from spleen or lymph node cells, sampled before intestinal transplant. All receptors come from a human donor who received an intestinal transplant.

The chain has TRBV28 and TRBJ2-3, with TRBD2 matching 9 bases. The CDR3 has 15 residues. Trimming took 5 bases from V and 4 from J; bases not matched to a gene: 7. Germline CDR1 is MDHEN and CDR2 is SYDVKM. The CDR3 here is CASSPLAGSPDTQYF. The CDR3 DNA reads as TGTGCCAGCAGTCCCCTAGCGGGAAGCCCAGATACGCAGTATTTT.

The V and J genes are TRBV2 and TRBJ2-7, with 8 bases that match TRBD1. The germline V gene has CDR1 SNHLY and CDR2 FYNNEI. There are 20 residues in the CDR3. The J segment lost 3 bases and the V segment lost 1 base, leaving 20 bases of the junction unmatched. The CDR3 loop reads CASSEGMGQVDSSTGYEQYF. The CDR3 nucleotides read TGTGCCAGCAGTGAAGGAATGGGACAGGTTGATTCCTCAACCGGCTACGAGCAGTACTTC.

V usage is TRBV15 and J usage is TRBJ2-4; D gene unclear. Trimming removed 4 bases from V and 0 bases from J, with 7 bases in between. Germline V gives CDR1 LNHNV, CDR2 YYDKDF (reference sequence). CDR3 size: 14 residues. This CDR3 reads CATSNIRAKNIQYF. The CDR3 nucleotides read TGTGCCACCAGCAACATCAGAGCCAAAAACATTCAGTACTTC.

V and J are TRBV19 and TRBJ2-3; 10 bases align to TRBD2. V was clipped by 5 bases and J by 2 bases; unmatched bases: 4. The CDR3 totals 15 residues. The germline V gene encodes CDR1 LNHDA and CDR2 SQIVND (reference sequence). CDR3 protein: CASSPAGGSTDTQYF. For the CDR3, the DNA is TGTGCCAGTAGTCCAGCGGGAGGGTCCACAGATACGCAGTATTTT.

Remarks on this clone: Other DNA sequences of this sample code for an identical CDR3. V is TRBV9 and J is TRBJ2-1; 13 nucleotides line up with TRBD2. The V gene's germline CDR1 is SGDLS and CDR2 YYNGEE. The CDR3 runs to 15 residues. With 4 bases clipped from V and 8 bases from J, the junction kept 6 bases outside the gene matches. CDR3 DNA sequence: TGTGCCAGCAGCCCACGGACTAGCGGGAGCCATGAGCAGTTCTTC. Amino acids: CASSPRTSGSHEQFF.

The V and J genes are TRBV4-1 and TRBJ2-6, with 9 bases matching TRBD1. J was trimmed by 0 bases and V by 0 bases; bases with no gene match: 6. The CDR3 runs to 19 residues. Per the germline V gene, CDR1 is MGHRA and CDR2 is YSYEKL. The CDR3 coding sequence is TGCGCCAGCAGCCAAGATCGGACAGGGGTCAGCTCTGGGGCCAACGTCCTGACTTTC. Encoded protein: CASSQDRTGVSSGANVLTF.

The rearrangement joins TRBV11-1 to TRBJ2-2, with a weak D call TRBD2 (6 bases). Trimming shortened V by 5 bases and J by 3 bases, and 16 bases separated the two germline ends. CDR3 size: 16 residues. Germline V CDR1 and CDR2: SGHAT, FQDESV (reference sequence). CDR3 nucleotide sequence: TGTGCCAGCAGCCACCGGAGGGCCAAGGACACCGGGGAGCTGTTTTTT. Protein product: CASSHRRAKDTGELFF.

The rearrangement links TRBV5-6 to TRBJ2-7; D is undetermined. V lost 4 bases, J lost 2 bases, and 16 bases lay in between. The CDR3 has 15 residues. CDR1 and CDR2 (germline): SGHDT, YYEEEE. The CDR3 sequence is CASSLRTAFPYEQYF. CDR3 DNA sequence: TGTGCCAGCAGCCTAAGGACGGCCTTCCCCTACGAGCAGTACTTC. The whole variable domain, remainder taken from reference TRBV5-6 and TRBJ2-7, is DAGVTQSPTHLIKTRGQQVTLRCSPKSGHDTVSWYQQALGQGPQFIFQYYEEEERQRGNFPDRFSGHQFPNYSSELNVNALLLGDSALYLCASSLRTAFPYEQYFGPGTRLTVT.

The chain combines TRBV4-1 with TRBJ2-3; TRBD2 matches 12 bases. The CDR3 spans 14 residues. The trim removed 4 bases at V and 5 bases at J, leaving 1 base unmatched. Germline V gene sequence: CDR1 MGHRA, CDR2 YSYEKL. For the CDR3, the DNA is TGCGCCAGCAGCCCGGGACTAGCGGGAGATACGCAGTATTTT. Translation: CASSPGLAGDTQYF.